The 5 T cell receptor beta chains below were found in one sample sequenced in a study of T cell repertoires in cytomegalovirus infection. No antigens are known for them. TCRdb recomputed calls from the reads with MiXCR, one row per CDR3 protein. The data show fewer than 1,000,000 distinct CDR3 sequences, under 40% seen once. The input for sequencing was cultured CD8+ T cells from PBMCs, taken from culture after CMV antigen stimulation. These receptors all come from a human donor in good health (CMV status not recorded). Some clones in this sample may be carry-over from other donors' samples.

CDR3 amino acids: CASSPRTSGGSGEQFF. The CDR3 DNA reads as TGTGCCAGCAGCCCCCGGACTAGCGGGGGGTCGGGTGAGCAGTTCTTC. The chain has TRBV9 and TRBJ2-1; 14 positions agree with TRBD2. The CDR3 has 16 residues. The V segment lost 4 bases and the J segment 9 bases; nucleotides outside the gene matches: 9. CDR1 and CDR2 from the germline V gene are SGDLS and YYNGEE.

This clonotype appeared many times. The chain recombines TRBV7-6 with TRBJ2-6; D unclear. There are 16 residues in the CDR3. Deletions cut 4 bases from V and 2 bases from J, with 12 bases between. CDR1 and CDR2 from the germline V gene are SGHVS and FNYEAQ. Here the CDR3 reads CASSSWISAGANVLTF. In DNA, the CDR3 is TGTGCCAGCAGCTCCTGGATCTCGGCTGGGGCCAACGTCCTGACTTTC. Full variable domain (outside the CDR3, taken from reference TRBV7-6 and TRBJ2-6): GAGVSQSPRYKVTKRGQDVALRCDPISGHVSLYWYRQALGQGPEFLTYFNYEAQQDKSGLPNDRFSAERPEGSISTLTIQRTEQRDSAMYRCASSSWISAGANVLTFGAGSRLTVL.

This chain joins TRBV19 and TRBJ1-1, with D hard to call. Germline V CDR1 and CDR2: LNHDA, SQIVND (reference sequence). CDR3 length equals 14 residues. V shed 3 bases and J shed 4 bases, with 12 bases lying between them. The CDR3 reads CASSIVSRATEAFF. For the CDR3, the DNA is TGTGCCAGTAGTATCGTATCAAGGGCCACTGAAGCTTTCTTT.

The V gene is TRBV7-9, the J gene TRBJ1-1; TRBD1 is a possible D gene (6 bases). Germline lookup yields CDR1 SEHNR and CDR2 FQNEAQ (reference sequence). The CDR3 runs 15 residues. The V end was cut by 5 bases, the J end by 1 base, with 14 bases between. The CDR3 loop is CASSGNRERNTEAFF. The CDR3 DNA is TGTGCCAGCAGCGGCAACAGGGAAAGGAACACTGAAGCTTTCTTT.

The genes are TRBV12-3 or TRBV12-4 and TRBJ2-2; 12 bases match TRBD2. This CDR3 comprises 15 residues. V was clipped by 6 bases and J by 7 bases; unmatched bases: 6. In nucleotides, the CDR3 is TGTGCCAGCAGCTCTAGCGGGGGGGCGTTCGGGGAGCTGTTTTTT. It codes for CASSSSGGAFGELFF.